A selection of T cell receptor beta chains follows, all from one sample in a study of post-analysis software for immune sequencing data. TCRdb independently ran MiXCR on the PCR reads; one entry per CDR3 protein. This table has hundreds of thousands of distinct CDR3 sequences, just under 30% appearing once. The sequenced material came from blood. The receptors here all came from a girl aged 5 to 17 with multiple sclerosis. Both conserved end residues are part of each CDR3. A D gene is named only where the DNA matches it firmly. The size entry is marked missing in some rows and otherwise reads once, few, many or a size class.

few TRBJ2-7 NA TRBV18 TGTGCCAGCTCCCAGGGTCTCTCCTACGAGCAGTACTTC CASSQGLSYEQYF
NA TRBJ2-7 NA TRBV12-3/TRBV12-4 TGTGCCAGCAGTTTAACCACACCGAATCGGGATCCCAGGGCCTACGAGCAGTACTTC CASSLTTPNRDPRAYEQYF
NA TRBJ2-2 NA TRBV13 TGTGCCAGCAGCCATAGCGGGAACACCGGGGAGCTGTTTTTT CASSHSGNTGELFF
NA TRBJ2-7 NA TRBV3-1 TGTGCCAGCAGCCAAGCACTAACAGCCGCCTACGAGCAGTACTTC CASSQALTAAYEQYF
NA TRBJ2-5 NA TRBV27 TGTGCCAGCAGTCCGGGATCCCGGCATGAGACCCAGTACTTC CASSPGSRHETQYF
few TRBJ2-3 NA TRBV7-2 TGTGCCAGCAGCTTAGATCGTCCGGGAAGGGTAGATACGCAGTATTTT CASSLDRPGRVDTQYF
NA TRBJ2-1 TRBD2 TRBV18 TGTGCCAGCTCACCGATTCCGGGACTAGCGGGTAACAATGAGCAGTTCTTC CASSPIPGLAGNNEQFF
many TRBJ2-3 TRBD2 TRBV4-3 TGCGCCAGCAGCCACGGGGGAGGGGATACGCAGTATTTT CASSHGGGDTQYF
NA TRBJ2-1 TRBD2 TRBV28 TGTGCCAGCAGCAATCTACTAGCGGGCCCCCTAAATGAGCAGTTCTTC CASSNLLAGPLNEQFF
NA TRBJ2-7 TRBD2 TRBV6-2/TRBV6-3 TGTGCCACCGGGACTAGCGGGAGCCTCTACGAGCAGTACTTC CATGTSGSLYEQYF
NA TRBJ2-7 NA TRBV12-3/TRBV12-4 TGTGCCAGCAAACTTTCGGTGGGCTCCTACGAGCAGTACTTC CASKLSVGSYEQYF
NA TRBJ1-2 NA TRBV7-9 TGTGCCAGCAGCACGCGTGCCGACGAGGCTAACTATGGCTACACCTTC CASSTRADEANYGYTF
NA TRBJ1-1 NA TRBV5-6 TGTGCCAGCACGAGGGTGAACACTGAAGCTTTCTTT CASTRVNTEAFF
NA TRBJ2-6 NA TRBV5-6 TGTGCCAGCAGCTCCAGGGTTTTTGGCTCTGGGGCCAACGTCCTGACTTTC CASSSRVFGSGANVLTF
few TRBJ2-1 TRBD1 TRBV7-9 TGTGCCAGCAGCCCACGGACAGGGTTGGTTCGGGAGCAGTTCTTC CASSPRTGLVREQFF
few TRBJ2-3 TRBD2 TRBV27 TGTGCCAGCAGTCCCGGGACTAGCGGGAGTGCAGATACGCAGTATTTT CASSPGTSGSADTQYF
NA TRBJ2-1 TRBD2 TRBV20-1 TGCAGTGCTAGCTCAACTAGCGGGCCCTACAATGAGCAGTTCTTC CSASSTSGPYNEQFF
NA TRBJ1-1 NA TRBV5-1 TGCGCCAGCAGCTCACCGGGGGCGGGGAAGAACACTGAAGCTTTCTTT CASSSPGAGKNTEAFF
few TRBJ2-5 NA TRBV20-1 TGCAGTGCTAGAGCGGACAGACCCCAAGAGACCCAGTACTTC CSARADRPQETQYF